The entry below describes one TCR beta chain. The antigen it binds to is not known. Per-base qualities were not stored, and no clone one base away is much larger. This sample stems from a study of blood T cell repertoires in COVID-19 (dated by TCRdb to 2020 to 2021). The study in broad terms: The collaborator samples originated in the United States, Italy and Spain and spanned the acute and convalescent phases of COVID-19. The prospective study material was composed of cDNA or gDNA derived from T cells, B-cell-depleted T cells, or PBMCs. Subjects who had been exposed to COVID-19, were actively infected with it, or had recovered from it provided the deeply sampled blood TCRbeta repertoires that made up the dataset. A freely available public database, intended as a resource for researchers studying the immune response to SARS-CoV-2, is where the repertoires were released. Samples were obtained from the ongoing ImmuneRACE study (first 160 participants) and from 1,000 to 1,500 subjects provided by 6 global collaborators. Sample metadata almost always included a de-identified subject ID, COVID-19 status, age in years and sex. Where available, HLA class I and class II types were obtained from metadata supplied by the sample provider rather than from assay-based typing.

The immunoSEQ Assay, a bias-controlled multiplex PCR, was used to amplify TCRbeta CDR3 regions from genomic DNA. As for how the authors treated the data: Within the assay, amplification of reference gene primers was used to estimate how many nucleated cells each sample contained. To quantify the absolute abundance of each unique TCRbeta CDR3 rearrangement, sequence reads were collapsed and filtered. Productive Simpson clonality was computed per sample as the square root of Simpson's diversity index over productive rearrangements. TCRdb limited this immuneACCESS table to in-frame rearrangements with V and J called. A share of clones is missing; checked studies link under half to unresolved V genes, and the rest is unexplained. V and J calls and clone size are those listed in that table; D and trimming were worked out from the DNA. For this sample the table gives under 250,000 clones, of which roughly four fifths were detected only once. The leading ten clones occupy around 5% of the sample.

Whole blood was collected in K2EDTA tubes by collaborating institutions according to the institutions' own protocols. For TCRbeta analysis, collaborator samples were shipped as frozen whole blood, as isolated PBMCs, or as DNA extracted from either sample type. Points the paper makes about the study in general: Clinical and demographic metadata were provided uncurated, with the amount varying by source and participant.

Sequences SGHKS (CDR1) and YYEKEE (CDR2) are obtained from the germline V gene (reference sequence). Including the terminal cysteine and phenylalanine, the CDR3 comprises 14 residues. Only the CDR3 portion is preserved as DNA: 42 bases, with reading frame beginning at the first base. Between the V and J ends, shortened by 1 base and 7 bases respectively, the junction contains 14 bases. The specimen sequenced was peripheral blood. The chain is made from TRBV5-5 and TRBJ1-2; a weak D assignment points to TRBD1 (6 bases agree). The TCR comes from a woman in her 70s with acute or convalescent COVID-19. The CDR3 amino acid sequence is: CASSLRRGAGGYTF. The sequenced DNA: TGTGCCAGCAGCTTGCGCCGGGGGGCAGGTGGCTACACCTTC.